This T cell receptor (beta chain) derives from a study of T cells after yellow fever vaccination. General study points: Weaker overall, the secondary response nonetheless peaked faster (day 5 versus 15). Most clones from primary vaccination resurfaced after the booster (about 96% CD4, about 91% CD8). There was a possibility that FACS-sorted repertoires contained abundant clonotypes contaminating from the bulk population.

The CDR3 covers 13 residues. Germline V gives CDR1 MNHNY, CDR2 SVGAGI (reference sequence). V lost 2 bases to trimming and J lost 1 base, with 6 bases between them. This clonotype has ten or more counts. Its antigen is not known. Synthesis of TCR cDNA relied on 5'RACE template switching, which attached a universal primer site and UMIs. TCRdb re-called the 5' RACE reads with MiXCR, one entry per CDR3 protein. The sample consists of hundreds of thousands of distinct CDR3 sequences, 4.1% of them appearing once. The sequence was obtained from a man aged 18 to 30 who received the YFV17D yellow fever vaccine. This chain uses TRBV6-6 with TRBJ2-7; the D gene could be TRBD1 or TRBD2 (5 bases each). The sequencing used PBMCs, collected 5 days after the yellow fever booster vaccination. CDR3 protein: CASSYGGSYEQYF. CDR3 nucleotides: TGTGCCAGCAGTTACGGGGGTTCCTACGAGCAGTACTTC.